This entry features one T cell receptor (beta chain) sequence. The germline CDR1 and CDR2 sequences are MNHEY and SVGAGI. The CDR3 sequence is 13 residues long. V dropped 2 bases and J dropped 0 bases, with 4 bases sitting between them. The data stem from a study of CD8 T cells in Susac syndrome. With random hexamers, reverse transcription was performed on roughly 0.45 to 1 ug of RNA. An immunoSEQ multiplex PCR amplified TCR beta CDR3 over 54 Vbeta and 13 Jbeta. TCRdb reprocessed the immunoSEQ multiplex PCR reads with MiXCR, giving one entry per CDR3 protein. The sample lists some 300,000 distinct CDR3 sequences, roughly 85% seen once, with around 0.22% in the top ten. Sequencing of TCR beta was undertaken in CD8+ and CD4+ T cells derived from blood. The multiple sclerosis controls consisted of treatment-naive patients with relapsing-remitting disease, either stable or active.

This TCR derives from a human donor with multiple sclerosis. Source material: CD8+ T cells from PBMCs. V gene TRBV6-5 combines with J gene TRBJ1-1, with unresolved D. The CDR3 sequence: CASSYGMNTEAFF. CDR3 nucleotides: TGTGCCAGCAGTTACGGGATGAACACTGAAGCTTTCTTT.